This record concerns one T cell receptor (beta chain) sequence. The antigen remains unidentified. Clones were read by immunoSEQ multiplex PCR, and TCRdb kept only the in-frame ones, dropping some. Of about 120,000 clones in the sample, roughly 90% were seen once. These data originate in a study of T cell responses to AZD1222 COVID-19 vaccine. The CDR3 runs to 15 residues. The germline V gene encodes CDR1 MNHEY and CDR2 SMNVEV (reference sequence). The junction had 7 bases not matched to a gene; V was cut back by 4 bases and J by 2 bases. Study-level points and caveats: Only a handful of AZD1222 recipients were seropositive at baseline. Nearly half of the spike-specific TCRs reportedly recognize variant regions that carry no mutations. No repertoire was sampled before or during the peak T cell response, only after it.

The V gene is TRBV27, the J gene TRBJ2-7; 8 bases fit TRBD1. The receptor's source is an adult in good health. The sample here was peripheral blood, taken on day 0 of MenACWY control vaccination. CDR3 loop: CASSWTGYGAYEQYF. For the CDR3, the DNA is TGTGCCAGCAGTTGGACAGGGTATGGGGCCTACGAGCAGTACTTC.